The 12 T cell receptor beta chains below come from one sample, sequenced in a study. From the RT-PCR reads, TCRdb called clonotypes with MiXCR, one entry per CDR3 protein. This sample carries almost 700,000 distinct CDR3 sequences, 12% to 15% of them seen once, and the ten largest clones take 3.6%. Sequenced material: memory CD4+ T cells from blood. These receptors all come from a female donor in good health, serving as a healthy control.

In its sample, this clonotype was seen a few times. The CDR3 region is CASSLRGDNEKLFF. CDR3 DNA sequence: TGTGCCAGCAGTTTAAGGGGGGATAATGAAAAACTGTTTTTT. This sequence joins TRBV27 and TRBJ1-4; D is perhaps TRBD1 (6 bases). CDR3 length equals 14 residues. V was shortened by 2 bases and J by 4 bases, with 8 bases between the two germline ends. Germline CDR1 is MNHEY and CDR2 is SMNVEV (reference sequence).

This clonotype was recorded many times. CDR3 amino acids: CSARTTPVDGYTF. DNA for the CDR3: TGCAGTGCTAGAACGACACCCGTCGATGGCTACACCTTC. The rearrangement uses TRBV20-1 and TRBJ1-2; unclear D gene. Germline CDR1 is DFQATT and CDR2 is SNEGSKA (reference sequence). CDR3 length equals 13 residues. Trimming removed 2 bases from V and 6 bases from J, with 13 bases in between.

V gene TRBV4-1 combines with J gene TRBJ2-5, with D perhaps TRBD1 or TRBD2 (5 bases each). The CDR3 covers 13 residues. Germline V gene lookup returns CDR1 MGHRA and CDR2 YSYEKL. V shed 2 bases and J shed 13 bases, with 17 bases lying between them. CDR3 in DNA: TGCGCCAGCAGCCAATACTCCGGGGCCAATACGTACTTC. It codes for CASSQYSGANTYF.

This clonotype was observed a handful of times. J is TRBJ2-7 and V is TRBV7-2, with D perhaps matching TRBD1 (5 bases). Germline V CDR1 and CDR2: SGHTA, FQGNSA. V was cut by 2 bases and J by 7 bases, with 12 bases left in between. CDR3 length: 13 amino acids. In nucleotides, the CDR3 is TGTGCCAGCAGCTTATACTTGGGGCTGGAGCAGTACTTC. Amino acid sequence: CASSLYLGLEQYF.

Details on this clonotype: A much larger clone differs by one base, so this may be a read error. V is TRBV20-1 and J is TRBJ2-1; 12 nucleotides align to TRBD2. From germline, CDR1 is DFQATT and CDR2 SNEGSKA (reference sequence). The CDR3 is 14 amino acids. V gave up 6 bases and J gave up 12 bases; unmatched junction bases: 12. The CDR3 spells CSAPRTSGDHGQFF. The CDR3 DNA is TGCAGTGCACCCCGGACTAGCGGGGACCATGGGCAGTTCTTC.

The table lists this clonotype with a few counts. This chain uses TRBV5-6 with TRBJ2-5, with 11 bases lining up with TRBD2. The CDR3 loop spans 15 amino acids. Germline loops: CDR1 SGHDT, CDR2 YYEEEE. The ends lost 0 bases at V and 4 bases at J; junction bases unmatched: 2. Here the CDR3 DNA reads TGTGCCAGCAGCTTGGGTAGCGGGGGGGCAGAGACCCAGTACTTC. Its translation is CASSLGSGGAETQYF.

This clonotype was picked up a small number of times. The chain joins TRBV11-2 to TRBJ2-2, with D perhaps matching TRBD2 (6 bases). The CDR3 is 15 amino acids. The germline gives CDR1 SGHAT, CDR2 FQNNGV. V was cut by 5 bases and J by 5 bases, with 15 bases left in between. DNA for the CDR3: TGTGCCAGCAGCGGACGGGGGTTAAGAACCGGGGAGCTGTTTTTT. Translation gives CASSGRGLRTGELFF.

This clonotype was counted only a few times. V is TRBV27 and J is TRBJ2-1, with D unclear. Germline CDR1 and CDR2: MNHEY and SMNVEV (reference sequence). V gave up 0 bases and J gave up 1 base, with 10 bases separating them. The CDR3 covers 16 residues. The CDR3 bases are TGTGCCAGCAGTTTATCGACCCTGAGATCCTACAATGAGCAGTTCTTC. It encodes CASSLSTLRSYNEQFF.

This clonotype was seen only a few times. The rearrangement uses TRBV7-2 and TRBJ1-4, with 7 bases matching TRBD1. The CDR3 spans 15 residues. V dropped 5 bases and J dropped 7; count of bases not matched to a gene: 10. Germline loops: CDR1 SGHTA, CDR2 FQGNSA. CDR3 residues: CASSPRQGGLEKLFF. The CDR3 region has the DNA TGTGCCAGCAGCCCCCGCCAGGGGGGCCTTGAAAAACTGTTTTTT.

This clonotype has ten or more counts. V usage is TRBV5-1 and J usage is TRBJ2-2, with 7 nucleotides matching TRBD1. Germline CDR1 is SGHRS and CDR2 is YFSETQ. Trimming took 3 bases from V and 1 from J; bases not matched to a gene: 3. The CDR3 is 15 amino acids. The CDR3 sequence is CASSWGTENTGELFF. CDR3 bases: TGCGCCAGCAGCTGGGGGACAGAGAACACCGGGGAGCTGTTTTTT.

This clonotype was picked up a small number of times. V gene TRBV7-6 combines with J gene TRBJ2-7; D is ambiguous. The V gene's germline CDR1 is SGHVS and CDR2 FNYEAQ. The V and J ends lost 7 bases and 0 bases respectively, with 13 bases between them. The CDR3 is made up of 14 amino acids. CDR3 residues: CASTDQSASYEQYF. CDR3 DNA sequence: TGTGCCAGCACGGACCAATCCGCCTCCTACGAGCAGTACTTC.

This clonotype came up a few times. The V gene is TRBV20-1, the J gene TRBJ1-5; D remains ambiguous. Per the germline V gene, CDR1 is DFQATT and CDR2 is SNEGSKA (reference sequence). Trimming stripped 3 bases from V and 0 bases from J, with 15 bases between. CDR3 length: 16 amino acids. The CDR3 loop reads CSASGQASYSNQPQHF. In DNA, the CDR3 is TGCAGTGCTAGTGGTCAGGCCAGCTATAGCAATCAGCCCCAGCATTTT.